This T cell receptor (beta chain) was identified in a study of lymphopenia after photon versus proton radiotherapy. Study-wide findings and caveats: Post-nadir diversity loss with photons came from oligoclonal expansion, particularly CD8+ Temra cells.

Looked up from germline, CDR1 is KGHSH and CDR2 is LQKENI. Trimming took 3 bases from V and 1 from J, leaving 8 bases between them. The CDR3 is made up of 14 amino acids. Comments on this clone: Its antigen is unidentified.

Method: immunoSEQ multiplex PCR; TCRdb's copy keeps in-frame clones and lacks some. The repertoire holds some 70,000 clones, with over 70% as singletons. The sequence was obtained from an elderly man with esophageal cancer. Sequences were derived from peripheral blood, sampled from a patient treated with proton-based radiotherapy. The chain employs TRBV18 and TRBJ2-3; D is undetermined. The CDR3 DNA is TGTGCCAGCTCACCTTCCAGAGGCACAGATACGCAGTATTTT. This codes for CASSPSRGTDTQYF.